Listed below are T cell receptor beta chains from one sample, sequenced in a study of blood T cells in healthy people across ages. TCRdb reprocessed the 5' RACE reads via MiXCR and lists one record per CDR3 protein. The table includes around 990,000 distinct CDR3 sequences, more than 30% detected once. The sample comprised blood. The receptors originated from a man aged 18-30 years in good health. CDR3s include the opening cysteine and the closing phenylalanine or tryptophan. The listing skips clone size in some rows; elsewhere it reads once, few, many or a size class.

CDR3 length: 13; clone size: few; V gene: TRBV12-3/TRBV12-4; CDR3 protein: CASSLNPLGEQFF
CDR3 length: 12; clone size: -; V gene: TRBV30; CDR3 protein: CAWSSANYGYTF
CDR3 length: 15; clone size: few; V gene: TRBV7-9; CDR3 protein: CASSLVRGRGTEAFF
CDR3 length: 16; clone size: -; V gene: TRBV20-1; CDR3 protein: CSARDRLAGVEDTQYF
CDR3 length: 13; clone size: -; V gene: TRBV5-1; CDR3 protein: CASSSHGENGYTF
CDR3 length: 16; clone size: few; V gene: TRBV20-1; CDR3 protein: CSASVLAGGNYNEQFF
CDR3 length: 15; clone size: -; V gene: TRBV12-3/TRBV12-4; CDR3 protein: CASSSTATDPYGYTF
CDR3 length: 17; clone size: many; V gene: TRBV6-1; CDR3 protein: CASSGGKLGPFSYEQYF
CDR3 length: 14; clone size: -; V gene: TRBV7-3; CDR3 protein: CAGSGPVATDTQYF
CDR3 length: 14; clone size: -; V gene: TRBV5-1; CDR3 protein: CASSLETGATEAFF
CDR3 length: 18; clone size: -; V gene: TRBV7-7; CDR3 protein: CASSFGTARRANTGELFF
CDR3 length: 15; clone size: -; V gene: TRBV6-5; CDR3 protein: CASRHRQGNNSPLHF
CDR3 length: 19; clone size: -; V gene: TRBV7-2; CDR3 protein: CASSFRNPQLAGVNNEQFF
CDR3 length: 15; clone size: -; V gene: TRBV29-1; CDR3 protein: CSAEPRDLPYNEQYF
CDR3 length: 10; clone size: -; V gene: TRBV20-1; CDR3 protein: CSAQALEQYF
CDR3 length: 18; clone size: -; V gene: TRBV20-1; CDR3 protein: CSASLRPLTSGVYNEQFF
CDR3 length: 13; clone size: -; V gene: TRBV9; CDR3 protein: CASSVPSGHEQFF
CDR3 length: 13; clone size: -; V gene: TRBV12-3/TRBV12-4; CDR3 protein: CASSLGSHGGYTF
CDR3 length: 12; clone size: -; V gene: TRBV20-1; CDR3 protein: CSARLPTDTQYF
CDR3 length: 15; clone size: -; V gene: TRBV7-9; CDR3 protein: CASSSSVSSYNEQFF
CDR3 length: 16; clone size: -; V gene: TRBV4-1; CDR3 protein: CASSQGGLTLTDTQYF
CDR3 length: 15; clone size: few; V gene: TRBV27; CDR3 protein: CASSLLGARNQPQHF
CDR3 length: 15; clone size: few; V gene: TRBV7-2; CDR3 protein: CASRTDRGSETEAFF
CDR3 length: 15; clone size: many; V gene: TRBV13; CDR3 protein: CASSPGLAGTNEQFF
CDR3 length: 14; clone size: -; V gene: TRBV4-2; CDR3 protein: CASSQGGDNSPLHF
CDR3 length: 16; clone size: -; V gene: TRBV28; CDR3 protein: CANSLREVTGIDTQYF
CDR3 length: 13; clone size: few; V gene: TRBV20-1; CDR3 protein: CSARNRGRTEAFF
CDR3 length: 15; clone size: few; V gene: TRBV20-1; CDR3 protein: CSARPSAGYQETQYF
CDR3 length: 13; clone size: -; V gene: TRBV27; CDR3 protein: CASRAASNQPQHF
CDR3 length: 15; clone size: -; V gene: TRBV6-6; CDR3 protein: CASSSSGTGVNEQFF
CDR3 length: 13; clone size: -; V gene: TRBV29-1; CDR3 protein: CSGAGLGGDTQYF
CDR3 length: 15; clone size: few; V gene: TRBV6-2/TRBV6-3; CDR3 protein: CASSLSGDGNTEAFF
CDR3 length: 14; clone size: -; V gene: TRBV12-3/TRBV12-4; CDR3 protein: CASREPTLNSPLHF
CDR3 length: 14; clone size: -; V gene: TRBV25-1; CDR3 protein: CASSGGQGLHEQYF
CDR3 length: 16; clone size: -; V gene: TRBV7-2; CDR3 protein: CASSLAVTAYANEQFF
CDR3 length: 15; clone size: many; V gene: TRBV12-3/TRBV12-4; CDR3 protein: CASSSGQGANNEQFF
CDR3 length: 17; clone size: -; V gene: TRBV5-1; CDR3 protein: CASSYRLTGVSNEKLFF
CDR3 length: 17; clone size: -; V gene: TRBV9; CDR3 protein: CASSDRQGPSRNYGYTF
CDR3 length: 13; clone size: many; V gene: TRBV12-3/TRBV12-4; CDR3 protein: CASSSGDNTEAFF
CDR3 length: 12; clone size: few; V gene: TRBV3-1; CDR3 protein: CASSQVGEGYTF
CDR3 length: 15; clone size: -; V gene: TRBV28; CDR3 protein: CASSTPQGAKEKLFF
CDR3 length: 13; clone size: -; V gene: TRBV30; CDR3 protein: CAWRQGSNQPQHF
CDR3 length: 15; clone size: -; V gene: TRBV7-8; CDR3 protein: CASSPGTRLTDTQYF
CDR3 length: 19; clone size: few; V gene: TRBV7-9; CDR3 protein: CASSLASGTGGKIPYGYTF
CDR3 length: 13; clone size: few; V gene: TRBV12-3/TRBV12-4; CDR3 protein: CASSGQGTQPQHF
CDR3 length: 13; clone size: -; V gene: TRBV6-5; CDR3 protein: CASSYSSTLAAFF
CDR3 length: 14; clone size: -; V gene: TRBV20-1; CDR3 protein: CSATDGASGNTIYF
CDR3 length: 12; clone size: -; V gene: TRBV28; CDR3 protein: CASNLSNQPQHF
CDR3 length: 14; clone size: many; V gene: TRBV7-2; CDR3 protein: CASSLVADNYGYTF
CDR3 length: 12; clone size: -; V gene: TRBV3-1; CDR3 protein: CASSHVRSGYTF
CDR3 length: 15; clone size: few; V gene: TRBV29-1; CDR3 protein: CSVGTGYYGAYGYTF
CDR3 length: 15; clone size: -; V gene: TRBV24-1; CDR3 protein: CATSDSGTGNNEQFF
CDR3 length: 13; clone size: -; V gene: TRBV7-2; CDR3 protein: CASSAQGLSGYTF
CDR3 length: 16; clone size: -; V gene: TRBV5-1; CDR3 protein: CASSLGLAGVEETQYF
CDR3 length: 14; clone size: few; V gene: TRBV29-1; CDR3 protein: CSVDLSGTDYGYTF
CDR3 length: 16; clone size: few; V gene: TRBV5-1; CDR3 protein: CASSLNAGGGYNEQFF
CDR3 length: 15; clone size: -; V gene: TRBV29-1; CDR3 protein: CSVVWDRVPYNEQFF
CDR3 length: 13; clone size: -; V gene: TRBV28; CDR3 protein: CAVVSAPRNEQFF